The 28 T cell receptor beta chains reported below all come from one sample, sequenced in a study of blood T cell repertoires in COVID-19 (dated by TCRdb to the early 2020s). Libraries were built with the immunoSEQ multiplex PCR assay. TCRdb limited this immuneACCESS table to in-frame rearrangements with V and J called. A share of clones is missing; checked studies link under half to unresolved V genes, and the rest is unexplained. The sample records roughly 180,000 clones, 79% of which are singletons. 8.1% of the sample comes from the top ten. The sample taken for sequencing was peripheral blood. The receptors were gathered from a woman aged 55-75 years with COVID-19, enrolled during active disease.

Comments on this clone: This specimen includes other DNA sequences encoding the same CDR3. The CDR3 spells CASSASSYEQYF. The CDR3 DNA reads TGTGCCAGCAGTGCCAGCTCCTACGAGCAGTACTTC. The genes are TRBV2 and TRBJ2-7; the D is unclear. The V and J ends lost 4 bases and 0 bases respectively, with 4 bases between them. The V gene's germline CDR1 is SNHLY and CDR2 FYNNEI. This CDR3 comprises 12 residues.

This clone was seen only once. As DNA, the CDR3 is TGTGCCAGCAGTCCCCCAGAGAGGAGAGGCATTCAGTACTTC. Protein: CASSPPERRGIQYF. V usage is TRBV28 and J usage is TRBJ2-4; D is undetermined. Germline lookup yields CDR1 MDHEN and CDR2 SYDVKM. The ends were cut back, 5 bases at V and 9 bases at J, with 17 bases in the middle. This CDR3 spans 14 amino acids.

This clone was observed once. The CDR3 coding sequence is TGTGCCAGCAGCCCGGGACAGGACTCTGGAAACACCATATATTTT. Residues: CASSPGQDSGNTIYF. The rearrangement links TRBV11-2 to TRBJ1-3; the match to TRBD1 covers 8 bases. With V trimmed by 5 bases and J by 0 bases, 3 bases remained unmatched. The CDR3 length is 15 residues. Germline CDR1 reads SGHAT; CDR2 reads FQNNGV.

The chain recombines TRBV19 with TRBJ1-6; D ambiguous. Germline CDR1 is LNHDA and CDR2 is SQIVND (reference sequence). V lost 4 bases to trimming and J lost 13 bases, with 26 bases between them. The CDR3 contains 17 residues. CDR3 nucleotides: TGTGCCAGTAGTACCCCCCAGGTGCGGGCGGAATGGAGCCCCCTCCACTTT. Translated: CASSTPQVRAEWSPLHF.

The chain has TRBV6-6 and TRBJ2-7; TRBD1 aligns across 9 bases. The CDR3 has 16 residues. From germline, CDR1 is MNHNY and CDR2 SVGAGI (reference sequence). V dropped 7 bases and J dropped 2; count of bases not matched to a gene: 12. Here the CDR3 DNA reads TGTGCCAGCAATGGTCCCGGCCGGGACAGGGCCTACGAGCAGTACTTC. Protein sequence: CASNGPGRDRAYEQYF.

The chain uses TRBV5-6 and TRBJ1-3, with 8 positions matching TRBD1. The CDR3 is 14 amino acids. The germline V gene encodes CDR1 SGHDT and CDR2 YYEEEE. Losses at the gene ends were 4 bases for V and 6 bases for J; bases not matched to a gene: 6. As DNA, the CDR3 is TGTGCCAGCAGCCTCCAGGGGGCGGAAAACACCATATATTTT. Its protein is CASSLQGAENTIYF.

This clone was counted once. The rearrangement uses TRBV15 and TRBJ2-7; 8 bases are shared with TRBD1. Trimming at V came to 5 bases and at J to 2 bases, leaving 8 bases not matched to a gene. The CDR3 is made up of 15 amino acids. Germline V gene lookup returns CDR1 LNHNV and CDR2 YYDKDF (reference sequence). Here the CDR3 reads CATSGHRQGTYEQYF. CDR3 bases: TGTGCCACCAGCGGACACCGACAGGGGACCTACGAGCAGTACTTC.

The genes are TRBV4-2 and TRBJ2-1; 8 bases agree with TRBD1. Germline CDR1 reads LGHNA; CDR2 reads YNFKEQ. This CDR3 is built from 15 residues. Germline trimming cut 4 bases from V and 4 bases from J; bases unmatched to any gene: 6. DNA for the CDR3: TGTGCCAGCAGCCCCTCCGGACAGGGTTACAATGAGCAGTTCTTC. Translation: CASSPSGQGYNEQFF.

A few counts support this clone. J is TRBJ1-2 and V is TRBV6-2 or TRBV6-3; 10 positions match TRBD1. The CDR3 totals 15 residues. CDR1 is MNHEY and CDR2 is SVGEGT in the germline V gene. V gave up 5 bases and J gave up 4 bases; unmatched junction bases: 7. CDR3 bases: TGTGCCAGCAGTCAACCGGGACAGGGGTTCTATGGCTACACCTTC. Translating it yields CASSQPGQGFYGYTF.

The chain couples TRBV2 to TRBJ2-3; D gene uncertain. Germline V gene data show CDR1 as SNHLY and CDR2 as FYNNEI. V lost 5 bases, J lost 2 bases, and 14 bases lay in between. The CDR3 runs to 15 residues. CDR3 sequence: CASSWAGLPTDTQYF. The CDR3 DNA is TGTGCCAGCAGTTGGGCAGGCCTACCCACAGATACGCAGTATTTT.

This sequence joins TRBV27 and TRBJ1-5; TRBD1 is a possible D gene (5 bases). V was cut by 8 bases and J by 0 bases, with 17 bases left in between. The CDR3 totals 16 residues. Germline V gene data show CDR1 as MNHEY and CDR2 as SMNVEV (reference sequence). CDR3 region: CASGREPPYSNQPQHF. The CDR3 coding sequence is TGTGCCAGCGGCAGGGAACCACCTTATAGCAATCAGCCCCAGCATTTT.

This CDR3 reads CASSFSRREVGAFF. In DNA, the CDR3 is TGTGCCAGCAGCTTTTCTAGGCGGGAGGTCGGGGCTTTCTTT. The chain recombines TRBV13 with TRBJ1-1, with D uncertain. Germline V gene data show CDR1 as PRHDT and CDR2 as FYEKMQ (reference sequence). This CDR3 has 14 amino acids. V dropped 3 bases and J dropped 11 bases, with 19 bases sitting between them. Full variable domain (outside the CDR3, taken from reference TRBV13 and TRBJ1-1): AAGVIQSPRHLIKEKRETATLKCYPIPRHDTVYWYQQGPGQDPQFLISFYEKMQSDKGSIPDRFSAQQFSDYHSELNMSSLELGDSALYFCASSFSRREVGAFFGQGTRLTVV.

V is TRBV14 and J is TRBJ2-7, with TRBD2 matching 8 bases. Germline V gene data show CDR1 as SGHDN and CDR2 as FVKESK. The CDR3 runs to 15 residues. Trimming cost V 3 bases and J 6 bases; bases outside gene matches: 10. The CDR3 DNA reads TGTGCCAGCAGCCATCTCGGGGGGGGGCATGGCGAGCAGTACTTC. It yields the protein CASSHLGGGHGEQYF.

The rearrangement joins TRBV9 to TRBJ1-6; D possibly corresponds to TRBD1 (5 bases). V dropped 0 bases and J dropped 6 bases, with 10 bases sitting between them. Germline loops: CDR1 SGDLS, CDR2 YYNGEE. The CDR3 runs 15 residues. The DNA of the CDR3 is TGTGCCAGCAGCGTAGCTCAGGGATCTAATTCACCCCTCCACTTT. It specifies CASSVAQGSNSPLHF. Together with reference TRBV9 and TRBJ1-6, the CDR3 gives the full variable domain: DSGVTQTPKHLITATGQRVTLRCSPRSGDLSVYWYQQSLDQGLQFLIQYYNGEERAKGNILERFSAQQFPDLHSELNLSSLELGDSALYFCASSVAQGSNSPLHFGNGTRLTVT.

The V call is TRBV28, the J call TRBJ1-6; weak D call: TRBD1 (5 bases). Germline V CDR1 and CDR2: MDHEN, SYDVKM. V shed 6 bases and J shed 9 bases, with 24 bases lying between them. The CDR3 sequence is 17 residues long. For the CDR3, the DNA is TGTGCCAGCAGATGGGGAGGTTCTCAGGGACTTTTTTCACCCCTCCACTTT. Protein product: CASRWGGSQGLFSPLHF.

The chain recombines TRBV6-5 with TRBJ2-1; weak D call: TRBD1 (6 bases). With 0 bases removed from V and 0 bases from J, the gap between germline ends came to 9 bases. CDR3 size: 16 residues. The germline V gene has CDR1 MNHEY and CDR2 SVGAGI. The CDR3 loop is CASSYSGTSSYNEQFF. The CDR3 DNA is TGTGCCAGCAGTTACTCCGGGACAAGCTCCTACAATGAGCAGTTCTTC.

The chain recombines TRBV2 with TRBJ2-1; 7 bases align to TRBD1. The germline V gene encodes CDR1 SNHLY and CDR2 FYNNEI. CDR3 length: 15 amino acids. Unmatched junction bases numbered 4, after V lost 1 base and J lost 4 bases. CDR3 region: CASSEEGASYNEQFF. DNA for the CDR3: TGTGCCAGCAGTGAAGAGGGGGCAAGTTACAATGAGCAGTTCTTC.

The chain has TRBV9 and TRBJ2-6; D is perhaps TRBD1 (6 bases). With 4 bases removed from V and 1 base from J, the gap between germline ends came to 9 bases. Germline CDR1 and CDR2: SGDLS and YYNGEE. The length of the CDR3 is 15 residues. Written as DNA, the CDR3 is TGTGCCAGCAGCCCTACAGGGTCTGGGGCCAACGTCCTGACTTTC. Its protein is CASSPTGSGANVLTF.

In its sample, this clone was seen a few times. The chain is built from TRBV7-6 and TRBJ2-3; 12 nucleotides line up with TRBD2. Germline CDR1 SGHVS, CDR2 FNYEAQ. Trimming at V came to 3 bases and at J to 5 bases, leaving 6 bases not matched to a gene. The CDR3 runs 16 residues. The CDR3 DNA follows: TGTGCCAGCAGCTTTGGACTAGCGGGGCCCCAAGATACGCAGTATTTT. Its translation: CASSFGLAGPQDTQYF.

This clone has only one observation. The chain has TRBV11-3 and TRBJ2-7, with 7 bases that match TRBD2. V was pared by 5 bases and J by 4 bases, with 5 bases of the junction left unmatched. The V gene's germline CDR1 is SGHNT and CDR2 YENEEA. CDR3 size: 13 residues. The CDR3 region is CASSRGEQYEQYF. The CDR3 coding sequence is TGTGCCAGCAGCCGGGGGGAGCAATACGAGCAGTACTTC.

This clone appeared once. The chain uses TRBV7-3 and TRBJ2-3, with TRBD2 matching 7 bases. Germline CDR1 SGHTA, CDR2 FQGTGA. Losses at the gene ends were 4 bases for V and 5 bases for J; bases not matched to a gene: 3. There are 13 residues in the CDR3. The CDR3 here is CASSWGGGDTQYF. The CDR3 DNA sequence: TGTGCCAGCAGCTGGGGGGGAGGAGATACGCAGTATTTT.

The chain uses TRBV27 and TRBJ1-5, with 10 bases matching TRBD1. This CDR3 contains 16 residues. Per the germline V gene, CDR1 is MNHEY and CDR2 is SMNVEV (reference sequence). Trimming cost V 5 bases and J 3 bases; bases outside gene matches: 7. The CDR3 DNA sequence: TGTGCCAGCAGTCCTTCGGGACAGGGGTTCAATCAGCCCCAGCATTTT. It specifies CASSPSGQGFNQPQHF.

V is TRBV6-5 and J is TRBJ2-1; D perhaps matches TRBD2 (6 bases). The CDR3 contains 15 residues. CDR1 MNHEY and CDR2 SVGAGI come from the germline V gene. V gave up 0 bases and J gave up 5 bases, with 11 bases separating them. The CDR3 sequence: CASSYSRDSDNEQFF. The CDR3 DNA is TGTGCCAGCAGTTACTCGAGGGACTCGGACAATGAGCAGTTCTTC.

V is TRBV18 and J is TRBJ1-1; 10 positions match TRBD1. J was trimmed by 1 base and V by 4 bases; bases with no gene match: 6. This CDR3 is built from 16 residues. Germline CDR1 KGHSH, CDR2 LQKENI. CDR3: CASSRGTGATNTEAFF. The CDR3 nucleotides read TGTGCCAGCTCACGAGGGACAGGGGCAACGAACACTGAAGCTTTCTTT.

The chain employs TRBV4-1 and TRBJ1-4, with 9 bases lining up with TRBD1. Germline loops: CDR1 MGHRA, CDR2 YSYEKL. J gave up 5 bases and V 0 bases, and 4 bases lay outside the gene matches. The CDR3 has 16 residues. The CDR3 DNA follows: TGCGCCAGCAGCCAAGACCGGGACAGGGTAAATGAAAAACTGTTTTTT. Its translation is CASSQDRDRVNEKLFF.

The V call is TRBV28, the J call TRBJ1-2; D is ambiguous. The V and J ends lost 5 bases and 2 bases respectively, with 12 bases between them. Germline CDR1 MDHEN, CDR2 SYDVKM. The CDR3 totals 14 residues. This CDR3 reads CASSLEPKNYGYTF. In DNA form, the CDR3 reads TGTGCCAGCAGTCTGGAGCCAAAAAACTATGGCTACACCTTC.

This clone was recorded a few times. This rearrangement joins TRBV10-1 to TRBJ2-7; tentatively, D is TRBD1 (6 bases). CDR1 and CDR2 (germline): WNHNN, SYGVQD (reference sequence). Trimming removed 7 bases at V and 2 bases at J, with 12 bases between. There are 13 residues in the CDR3. CDR3 DNA: TGCGCCAGCACCAAGACAGGAGCCTACGAGCAGTACTTC. It is translated as CASTKTGAYEQYF.

This chain joins TRBV11-1 and TRBJ2-6; TRBD1 is a possible D gene (5 bases). Trimming left V 6 bases short and J 1 base short, with 13 bases between. Germline assignment: CDR1 SGHAT and CDR2 FQDESV (reference sequence). The CDR3 totals 16 residues. The CDR3 reads CASRQAMKSGANVLTF. The DNA of the CDR3 is TGTGCCAGCAGACAGGCCATGAAATCTGGGGCCAACGTCCTGACTTTC.